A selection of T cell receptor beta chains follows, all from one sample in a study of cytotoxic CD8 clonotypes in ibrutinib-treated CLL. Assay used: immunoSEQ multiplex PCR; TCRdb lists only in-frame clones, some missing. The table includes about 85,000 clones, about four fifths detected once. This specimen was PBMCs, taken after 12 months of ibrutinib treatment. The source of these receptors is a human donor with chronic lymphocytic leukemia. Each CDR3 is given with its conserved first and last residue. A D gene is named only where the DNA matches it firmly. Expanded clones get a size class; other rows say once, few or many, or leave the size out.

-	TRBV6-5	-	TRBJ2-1	CASSISGSSYNEQFF	TGTGCCAGCAGCATCAGCGGTAGCTCCTACAATGAGCAGTTCTTC
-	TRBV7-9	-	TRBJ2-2	CASSLEGGGELFF	TGTGCCAGCAGCTTAGAGGGTGGCGGGGAGCTGTTTTTT
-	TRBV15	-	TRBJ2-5	CATRGGGETQYF	TGTGCCACCAGGGGGGGTGGGGAGACCCAGTACTTC
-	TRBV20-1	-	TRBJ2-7	CSGTATYEQYF	TGCAGTGGGACGGCCACCTACGAGCAGTACTTC
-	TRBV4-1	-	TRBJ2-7	CASSQDRVVWFSYEQYF	TGCGCCAGCAGCCAAGATCGGGTCGTTTGGTTTTCCTACGAGCAGTACTTC
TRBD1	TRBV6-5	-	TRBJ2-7	CASSRGGQGAYEQYF	TGTGCCAGCAGCCGGGGGGGACAGGGGGCATACGAGCAGTACTTC
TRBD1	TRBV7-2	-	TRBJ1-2	CASSNKGQGAYGYTF	TGTGCCAGCAGCAATAAGGGACAGGGGGCCTATGGCTACACCTTC
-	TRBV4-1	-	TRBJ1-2	CASSQDREDGYTF	TGCGCCAGCAGCCAAGACAGGGAGGATGGCTACACCTTC
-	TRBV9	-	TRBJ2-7	CASSVGPYGASYEQYF	TGTGCCAGCAGCGTAGGTCCCTACGGCGCGTCCTACGAGCAGTACTTC
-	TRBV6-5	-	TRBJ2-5	CASSFSRVGETQYF	TGTGCCAGCAGTTTCAGCAGGGTAGGAGAGACCCAGTACTTC
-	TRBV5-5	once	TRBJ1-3	CASSPQGLGNTIYF	TGTGCCAGCAGCCCGCAGGGGCTAGGAAACACCATATATTTT